What follows is one T cell receptor beta chain and its context. This specimen belongs to a study of blood T cell repertoires in COVID-19. For the study at large: Acute-phase and convalescent COVID-19 samples originated in the United States, Italy and Spain.

The protocol was immunoSEQ multiplex PCR, while the TCRdb copy is restricted to in-frame clones and leaves out a portion. This sample carries 300,000 or so clones, 70% to 90% of them seen once, and the ten largest clones take about 7.8%. The clonotype originates from a woman between 50 and 59 years old who had recovered from COVID-19. The specimen was peripheral blood.

Written as DNA, the CDR3 is TGTGCCAGCAGCTTAAGTACAGATTATAGCAATCAGCCCCAGCATTTT. This codes for CASSLSTDYSNQPQHF. This chain connects TRBV7-2 to TRBJ1-5; D is unclear. The CDR3 is 16 amino acids. The germline V gene has CDR1 SGHTA and CDR2 FQGNSA. The V gene lost 2 bases and the J gene lost 0 bases, with 11 bases spanning the gap. Looking up the rest from reference TRBV7-2 and TRBJ1-5 gives the full variable domain: GAGVSQSPSNKVTEKGKDVELRCDPISGHTALYWYRQSLGQGLEFLIYFQGNSAPDKSGLPSDRFSAERTGGSVSTLTIQRTQQEDSAVYLCASSLSTDYSNQPQHFGDGTRLSIL.